Listed below are T cell receptor beta chains from one sample, sequenced in a study of T cell responses to AZD1222 COVID-19 vaccine. This table comes from immunoSEQ multiplex PCR, and its TCRdb copy is limited to in-frame clones, with some not included. Among 130,000 or so clones listed, 70% to 90% were seen once. This specimen consisted of peripheral blood, obtained on day 0 of AZD1222 vaccination. These receptors were taken from an adult in good health. Each CDR3 is given with its conserved first and last residue. Only some rows state a clone size, as once, few, many or a class for expanded clones.

v_call | cdr3_length | clone_size | cdr3_aa
TRBV19 | 17 | NA | CASTNSEGLATPGELFF
TRBV3-1/TRBV3-2 | 12 | once | CASSQKITEAFF
TRBV28 | 15 | NA | CASRAGTTSPETQYF
TRBV15 | 14 | NA | CATRLGVVRSPLHF
TRBV6-5 | 13 | NA | CASSKDSSYEQYF
TRBV29-1 | 10 | once | CSVRDEKLFF
TRBV5-6 | 16 | once | CASSLGGLAGGNEQFF
TRBV9 | 13 | NA | CASSVASLTEAFF
TRBV7-2 | 11 | NA | CASSFSYEQYF
TRBV7-9 | 16 | NA | CASSLAKTGQGNTIYF
TRBV5-1 | 15 | NA | CASSLDGRKNEKLFF
TRBV6-2/TRBV6-3 | 16 | NA | CASSSAGIGLKNIQYF
TRBV15 | 16 | NA | CATSPWRLASTGELFF
TRBV5-1 | 15 | few | CASSLVVGGTGELFF
TRBV5-4 | 12 | NA | CASRFARNEQFF
TRBV20-1 | 11 | once | CSATVGSAQHF
TRBV5-8 | 14 | NA | CASSLSEDKNIQYF
TRBV6-5 | 15 | NA | CASTGTGGTDTEAFF
TRBV2 | 15 | NA | CASSELPASNEKLFF
TRBV5-1 | 16 | NA | CASSPLGQGSGETQYF
TRBV12-2 | 14 | few | CASRVIMSNQPQHF
TRBV29-1 | 14 | NA | CSVFQDMSNYGYTF
TRBV12-3/TRBV12-4 | 13 | NA | CASSFIGKETQYF
TRBV28 | 15 | NA | CASSTSSGGAGEQFF
TRBV7-2 | 14 | NA | CASSRGMVNQPQHF
TRBV11-2 | 15 | NA | CASSKEGQGYDEAFF
TRBV11-3 | 12 | NA | CASSYRGIRTFF
TRBV3-1/TRBV3-2 | 14 | NA | CASSLGGSGNTIYF
TRBV3-1/TRBV3-2 | 14 | few | CASSQQPDSYEQYF
TRBV9 | 15 | NA | CASSVEGTGGRKLFF
TRBV6-5 | 15 | NA | CASKGQGSTNYGYTF
TRBV6-5 | 14 | NA | CASSLGTVVYGYTF
TRBV7-7 | 11 | NA | CARYNYNEQFF
TRBV18 | 14 | NA | CASSPPGRVYGYTF
TRBV18 | 14 | NA | CATTGTSGSNEQFF
TRBV25-1 | 12 | NA | CASSRRRDTQYF
TRBV5-1 | 14 | NA | CASSPRDTNYGYTF
TRBV11-3 | 19 | once | CASSRTSRWDRNNNYGYTF
TRBV6-4 | 15 | NA | CASSIFDESGNEQFF